These T cell receptor beta chains were read from a single sample in a study of spatial heterogeneity in lung cancer. TCRdb called the 5' RACE reads again in MiXCR, with one record for every CDR3 protein. The sample records about 23,000 distinct CDR3 sequences, 5% to 7% being singletons. The sequencing here drew on lung tumor tissue, taken at surgery. Source of these receptors: a male donor with early-stage non-small cell lung cancer. Each CDR3 is given with its conserved first and last residue. The order of the fields is CDR3 protein, CDR3 DNA, D gene, J gene, V gene, clone size. D genes are given only for firm matches. Some rows have no size entry. The others give once, few or many, or a class for an expanded clone.

CDR3 protein: CASSLGLGRQETQYF
CDR3 DNA: TGTGCCAGCAGCTTAGGGTTGGGACGTCAAGAGACCCAGTACTTC
D gene: .
J gene: TRBJ2-5
V gene: TRBV11-1
clone size: medium-sized

CDR3 protein: CASSLPGLPQFF
CDR3 DNA: TGCGCCAGCAGCTTACCCGGGTTGCCGCAGTTCTTC
D gene: .
J gene: TRBJ2-1
V gene: TRBV5-1
clone size: many

CDR3 protein: CASSQSLIAKNIQYF
CDR3 DNA: TGTGCCAGCAGCCAAAGTCTTATAGCCAAAAACATTCAGTACTTC
D gene: .
J gene: TRBJ2-4
V gene: TRBV3-1
clone size: .

CDR3 protein: CASRPGTGWQWETQYF
CDR3 DNA: TGTGCCAGCAGACCGGGGACTGGGTGGCAATGGGAGACCCAGTACTTC
D gene: .
J gene: TRBJ2-5
V gene: TRBV27
clone size: many

CDR3 protein: CASLPGNTIYF
CDR3 DNA: TGTGCCAGCCTCCCGGGTAACACCATATATTTT
D gene: .
J gene: TRBJ1-3
V gene: TRBV7-9
clone size: .

CDR3 protein: CASSLPAGAGYTF
CDR3 DNA: TGTGCCAGCAGTTTGCCCGCGGGGGCTGGCTACACCTTC
D gene: .
J gene: TRBJ1-2
V gene: TRBV28
clone size: many

CDR3 protein: CAISEGTGELFF
CDR3 DNA: TGTGCCATCTCGGAAGGAACCGGGGAGCTGTTTTTT
D gene: .
J gene: TRBJ2-2
V gene: TRBV10-3
clone size: many

CDR3 protein: CASSPGTEAFF
CDR3 DNA: TGTGCCAGCTCACCAGGGACTGAAGCTTTCTTT
D gene: .
J gene: TRBJ1-1
V gene: TRBV18
clone size: many

CDR3 protein: CASSASGANVLTF
CDR3 DNA: TGTGCCAGCAGCGCCTCGGGGGCCAACGTCCTGACTTTC
D gene: .
J gene: TRBJ2-6
V gene: TRBV11-3
clone size: .

CDR3 protein: CASSFGDGEQFF
CDR3 DNA: TGCGCCAGCAGCTTTGGGGACGGTGAGCAGTTCTTC
D gene: .
J gene: TRBJ2-1
V gene: TRBV5-1
clone size: once

CDR3 protein: CASKKEVSEAFF
CDR3 DNA: TGTGCCAGCAAAAAGGAGGTCTCGGAAGCTTTCTTT
D gene: .
J gene: TRBJ1-1
V gene: TRBV6-2/TRBV6-3
clone size: few

CDR3 protein: CSVRTALPEDTQYF
CDR3 DNA: TGCAGCGTTCGGACAGCTCTCCCCGAGGATACGCAGTATTTT
D gene: .
J gene: TRBJ2-3
V gene: TRBV29-1
clone size: medium-sized

CDR3 protein: CASSGTVGNEQYF
CDR3 DNA: TGTGCCAGCAGCGGGACGGTTGGAAACGAGCAGTACTTC
D gene: .
J gene: TRBJ2-7
V gene: TRBV7-2
clone size: many

CDR3 protein: CASSPPIAGGSSYEQYF
CDR3 DNA: TGTGCCAGCTCACCGCCTATCGCGGGAGGTTCCTCCTACGAGCAGTACTTC
D gene: TRBD2
J gene: TRBJ2-7
V gene: TRBV18
clone size: few

CDR3 protein: CASSQWVLAKNIQYF
CDR3 DNA: TGCGCCAGCAGTCAATGGGTACTAGCCAAAAACATTCAGTACTTC
D gene: .
J gene: TRBJ2-4
V gene: TRBV23-1
clone size: few

CDR3 protein: CASSTPGQGAGEQYF
CDR3 DNA: TGCGCCAGCAGCACGCCGGGACAGGGCGCCGGCGAGCAGTACTTC
D gene: TRBD1
J gene: TRBJ2-7
V gene: TRBV5-1
clone size: many

CDR3 protein: CASSPGGRGYEQFF
CDR3 DNA: TGTGCCAGCAGCCCAGGAGGCAGGGGTTATGAGCAGTTCTTC
D gene: .
J gene: TRBJ2-1
V gene: TRBV11-2
clone size: many

CDR3 protein: CASSPTGQANTIYF
CDR3 DNA: TGTGCCAGCAGCCCGACGGGACAGGCTAACACCATATATTTT
D gene: TRBD1
J gene: TRBJ1-3
V gene: TRBV7-8
clone size: many

CDR3 protein: CATSRDYEQYF
CDR3 DNA: TGTGCCACCAGCAGGGACTACGAGCAGTACTTC
D gene: .
J gene: TRBJ2-7
V gene: TRBV24-1
clone size: many

CDR3 protein: CASSHERESTDTQYF
CDR3 DNA: TGCGCCAGCAGTCATGAGAGGGAAAGCACAGATACGCAGTATTTT
D gene: .
J gene: TRBJ2-3
V gene: TRBV23-1
clone size: few

CDR3 protein: CASSLYPPLVGVNQPQHF
CDR3 DNA: TGTGCCAGCAGTTTGTACCCCCCTTTGGTGGGGGTCAATCAGCCCCAGCATTTT
D gene: .
J gene: TRBJ1-5
V gene: TRBV27
clone size: many

CDR3 protein: CASSTREPDNEQFF
CDR3 DNA: TGTGCCAGCAGCACCCGGGAGCCGGACAATGAGCAGTTCTTC
D gene: .
J gene: TRBJ2-1
V gene: TRBV7-9
clone size: .

CDR3 protein: CASSPTDRGLSGANVLTF
CDR3 DNA: TGTGCCAGCTCACCAACGGACAGGGGACTCTCTGGGGCCAACGTCCTGACTTTC
D gene: TRBD1
J gene: TRBJ2-6
V gene: TRBV18
clone size: .

CDR3 protein: CATSSDWAGGPDTQYF
CDR3 DNA: TGTGCCACCAGTTCCGACTGGGCGGGAGGGCCAGATACGCAGTATTTT
D gene: TRBD2
J gene: TRBJ2-3
V gene: TRBV24-1
clone size: .